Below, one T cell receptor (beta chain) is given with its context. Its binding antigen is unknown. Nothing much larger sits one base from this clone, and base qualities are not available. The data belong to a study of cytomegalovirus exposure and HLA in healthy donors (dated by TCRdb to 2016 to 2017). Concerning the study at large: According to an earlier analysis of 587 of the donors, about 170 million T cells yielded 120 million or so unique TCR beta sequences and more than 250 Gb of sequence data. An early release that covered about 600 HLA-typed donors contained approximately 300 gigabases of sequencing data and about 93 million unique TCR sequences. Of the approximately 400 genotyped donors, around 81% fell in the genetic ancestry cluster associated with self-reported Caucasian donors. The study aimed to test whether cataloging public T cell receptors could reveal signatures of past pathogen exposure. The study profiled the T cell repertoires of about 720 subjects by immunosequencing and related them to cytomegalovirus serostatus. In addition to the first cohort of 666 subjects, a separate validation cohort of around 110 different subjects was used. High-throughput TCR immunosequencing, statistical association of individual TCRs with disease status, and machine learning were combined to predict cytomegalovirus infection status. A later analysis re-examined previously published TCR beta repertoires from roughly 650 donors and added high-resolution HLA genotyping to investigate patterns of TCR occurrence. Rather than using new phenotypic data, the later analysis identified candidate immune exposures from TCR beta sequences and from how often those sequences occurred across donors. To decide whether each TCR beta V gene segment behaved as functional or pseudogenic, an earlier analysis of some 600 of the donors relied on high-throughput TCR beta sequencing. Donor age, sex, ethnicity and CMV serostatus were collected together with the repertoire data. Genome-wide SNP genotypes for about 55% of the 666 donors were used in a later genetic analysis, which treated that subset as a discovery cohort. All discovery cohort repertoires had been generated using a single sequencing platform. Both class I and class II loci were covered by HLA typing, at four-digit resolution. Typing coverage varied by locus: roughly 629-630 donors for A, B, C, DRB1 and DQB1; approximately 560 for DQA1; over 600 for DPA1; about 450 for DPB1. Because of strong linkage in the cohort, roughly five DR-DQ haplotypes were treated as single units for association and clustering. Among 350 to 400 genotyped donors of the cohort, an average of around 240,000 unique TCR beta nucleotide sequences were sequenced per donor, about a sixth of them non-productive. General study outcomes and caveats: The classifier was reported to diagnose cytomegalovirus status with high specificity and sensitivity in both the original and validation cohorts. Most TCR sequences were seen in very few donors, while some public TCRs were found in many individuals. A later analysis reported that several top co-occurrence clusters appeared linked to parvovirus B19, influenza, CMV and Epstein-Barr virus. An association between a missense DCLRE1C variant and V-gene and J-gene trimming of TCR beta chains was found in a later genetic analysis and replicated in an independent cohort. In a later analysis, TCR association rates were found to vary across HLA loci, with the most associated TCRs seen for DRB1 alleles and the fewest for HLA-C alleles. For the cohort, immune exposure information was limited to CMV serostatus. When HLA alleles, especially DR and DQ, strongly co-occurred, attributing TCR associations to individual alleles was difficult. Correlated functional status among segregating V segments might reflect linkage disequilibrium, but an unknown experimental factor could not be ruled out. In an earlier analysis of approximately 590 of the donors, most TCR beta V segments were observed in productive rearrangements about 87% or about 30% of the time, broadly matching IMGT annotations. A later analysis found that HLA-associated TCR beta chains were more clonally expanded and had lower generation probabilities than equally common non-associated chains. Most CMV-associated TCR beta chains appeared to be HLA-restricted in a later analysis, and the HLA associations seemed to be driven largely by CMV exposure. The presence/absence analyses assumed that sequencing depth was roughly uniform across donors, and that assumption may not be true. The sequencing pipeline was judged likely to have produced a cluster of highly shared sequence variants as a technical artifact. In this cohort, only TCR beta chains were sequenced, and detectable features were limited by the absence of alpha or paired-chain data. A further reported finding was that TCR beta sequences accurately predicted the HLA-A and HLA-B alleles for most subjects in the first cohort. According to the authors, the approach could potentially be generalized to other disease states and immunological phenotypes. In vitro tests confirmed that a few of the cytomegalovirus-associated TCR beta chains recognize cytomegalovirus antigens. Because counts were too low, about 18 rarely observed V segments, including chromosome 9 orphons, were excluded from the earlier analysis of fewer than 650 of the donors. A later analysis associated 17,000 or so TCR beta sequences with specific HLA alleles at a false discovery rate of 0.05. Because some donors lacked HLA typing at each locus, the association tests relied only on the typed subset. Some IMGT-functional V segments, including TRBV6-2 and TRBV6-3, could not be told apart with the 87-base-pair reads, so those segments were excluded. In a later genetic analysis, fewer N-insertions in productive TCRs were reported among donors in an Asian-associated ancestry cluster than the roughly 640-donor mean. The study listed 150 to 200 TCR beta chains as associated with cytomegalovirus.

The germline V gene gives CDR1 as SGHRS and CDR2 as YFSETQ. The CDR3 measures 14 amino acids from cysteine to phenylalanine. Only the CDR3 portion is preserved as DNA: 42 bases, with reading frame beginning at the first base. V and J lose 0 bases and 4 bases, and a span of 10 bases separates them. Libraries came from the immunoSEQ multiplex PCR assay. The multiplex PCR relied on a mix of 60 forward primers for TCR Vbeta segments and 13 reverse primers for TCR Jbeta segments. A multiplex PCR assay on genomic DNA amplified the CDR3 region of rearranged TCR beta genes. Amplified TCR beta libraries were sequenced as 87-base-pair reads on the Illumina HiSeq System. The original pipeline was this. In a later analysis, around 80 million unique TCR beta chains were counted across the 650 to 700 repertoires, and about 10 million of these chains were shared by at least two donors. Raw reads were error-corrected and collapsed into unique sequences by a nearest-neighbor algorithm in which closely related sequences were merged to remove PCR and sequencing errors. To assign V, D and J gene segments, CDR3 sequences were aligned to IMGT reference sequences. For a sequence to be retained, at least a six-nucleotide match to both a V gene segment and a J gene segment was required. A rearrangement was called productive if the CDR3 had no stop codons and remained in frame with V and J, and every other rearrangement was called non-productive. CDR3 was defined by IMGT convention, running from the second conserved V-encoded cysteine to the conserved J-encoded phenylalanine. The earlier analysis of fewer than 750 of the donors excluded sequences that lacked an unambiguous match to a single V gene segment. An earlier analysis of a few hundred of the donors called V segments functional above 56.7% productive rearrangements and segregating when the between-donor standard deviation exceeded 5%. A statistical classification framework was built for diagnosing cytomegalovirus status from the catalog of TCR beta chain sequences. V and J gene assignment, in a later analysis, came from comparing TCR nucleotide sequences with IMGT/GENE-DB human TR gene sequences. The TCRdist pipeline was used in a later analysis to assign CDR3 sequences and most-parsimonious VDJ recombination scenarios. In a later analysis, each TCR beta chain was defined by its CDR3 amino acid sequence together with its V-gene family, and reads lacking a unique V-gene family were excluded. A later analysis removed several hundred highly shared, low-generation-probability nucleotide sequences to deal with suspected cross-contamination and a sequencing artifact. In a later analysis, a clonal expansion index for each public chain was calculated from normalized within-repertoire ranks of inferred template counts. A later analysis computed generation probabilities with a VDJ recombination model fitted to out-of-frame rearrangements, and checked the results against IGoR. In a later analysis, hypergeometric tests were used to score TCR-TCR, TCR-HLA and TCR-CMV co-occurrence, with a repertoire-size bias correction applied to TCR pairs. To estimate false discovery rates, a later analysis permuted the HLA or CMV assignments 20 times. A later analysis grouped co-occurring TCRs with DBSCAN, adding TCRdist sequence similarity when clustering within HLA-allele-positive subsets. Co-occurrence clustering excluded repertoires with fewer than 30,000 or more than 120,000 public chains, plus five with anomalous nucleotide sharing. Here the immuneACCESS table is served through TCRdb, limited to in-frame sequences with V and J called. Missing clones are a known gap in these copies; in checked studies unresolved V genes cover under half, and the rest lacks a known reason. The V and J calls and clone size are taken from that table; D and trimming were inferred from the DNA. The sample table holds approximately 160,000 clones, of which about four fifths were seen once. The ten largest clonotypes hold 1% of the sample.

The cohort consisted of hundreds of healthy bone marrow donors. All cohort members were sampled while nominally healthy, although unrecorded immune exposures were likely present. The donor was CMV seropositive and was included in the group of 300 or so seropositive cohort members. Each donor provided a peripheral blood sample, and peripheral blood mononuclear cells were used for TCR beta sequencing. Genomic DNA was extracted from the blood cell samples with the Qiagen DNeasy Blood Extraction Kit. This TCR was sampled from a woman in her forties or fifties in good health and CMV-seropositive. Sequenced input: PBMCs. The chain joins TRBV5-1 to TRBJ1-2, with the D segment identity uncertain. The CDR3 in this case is CASSLAREGYGYTF. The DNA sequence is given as TGCGCCAGCAGCTTGGCTAGGGAGGGCTATGGCTACACCTTC.